This entry concerns a single TCR beta chain. The target antigen is unknown. Survey-level TCR-beta sequencing used DNA from CEF-cultured naive and memory CD4+ T cells. Measured with immunoSEQ multiplex PCR; TCRdb has only the in-frame clones, and not every one. The sample yields some 43,000 clones, roughly four fifths seen once. The entry originates in a study of CD4 T cells in relation to SARS-CoV-2 and coronaviruses. Overall study: Crossreactive spike epitopes shared across donors were mapped to their HLA restriction.

Germline CDR1 reads SGHTA; CDR2 reads FQGNSA. This CDR3 spans 13 amino acids. Deletions cut 5 bases from V and 8 bases from J, with 15 bases between. For less than eleven days, around 10^5 sorted CD4+ cells grew with T cell-depleted PBMCs and CEF. The TCR comes from an adult with COVID-19. The rearrangement uses TRBV7-2 and TRBJ1-2, with a possible D match to TRBD1 (6 bases). The sequenced material came from naive CD4+ T cells from PBMCs, cultured in vitro. This sample's subset: naive CD4+ T cells isolated by negative enrichment. The CDR3 bases are TGTGCCAGCAGCCAGGCAGGGGACTTAGGCTACACCTTC. It codes for CASSQAGDLGYTF. Full variable domain (rest looked up from reference TRBV7-2 and TRBJ1-2): GAGVSQSPSNKVTEKGKDVELRCDPISGHTALYWYRQSLGQGLEFLIYFQGNSAPDKSGLPSDRFSAERTGGSVSTLTIQRTQQEDSAVYLCASSQAGDLGYTFGSGTRLTVV.